This entry concerns a single T cell receptor (beta chain). Its antigen is undetermined. This record comes from a study of T-cell reconstitution after alpha-beta-depleted transplantation in children. Using unique molecular identifiers, the investigators prepared the TCRbeta library. MiXCR was run by TCRdb on the PCR reads, yielding one entry per CDR3 protein. The table has 300,000 to 400,000 distinct CDR3 sequences, roughly 17% seen once; the top ten hold about 41%. Study observations and caveats: At one year after transplant, newly produced T cells mostly accounted for T-cell counts and diversity. Reported findings indicate that, about two months after transplant, alpha-beta T cells came from several hundred expanded clones, which were derived from non-depleted graft cells. The study traced high day-60 TCRbeta diversity in some patients to surviving recipient T cells and thymic progenitors.

The CDR3 sequence is 15 residues long. Per the germline V gene, CDR1 is SGDLS and CDR2 is YYNGEE. The V gene lost 3 bases and the J gene lost 2 bases, with 13 bases spanning the gap. The source material was PBMCs, mostly from graft donor cells, sampled 360 days after TCRalphabeta/CD19-depleted stem cell transplant. This receptor was taken from a male patient aged 2 to 10 who had a stem cell transplant for acute lymphoblastic leukemia, so the T cells may come from the graft donor. The chain uses TRBV9 and TRBJ2-3, with a weak D call TRBD1 (6 bases). The CDR3 loop reads CASSAPGHHTDTQYF. The CDR3 DNA follows: TGTGCCAGCAGCGCCCCGGGACATCACACAGATACGCAGTATTTT.